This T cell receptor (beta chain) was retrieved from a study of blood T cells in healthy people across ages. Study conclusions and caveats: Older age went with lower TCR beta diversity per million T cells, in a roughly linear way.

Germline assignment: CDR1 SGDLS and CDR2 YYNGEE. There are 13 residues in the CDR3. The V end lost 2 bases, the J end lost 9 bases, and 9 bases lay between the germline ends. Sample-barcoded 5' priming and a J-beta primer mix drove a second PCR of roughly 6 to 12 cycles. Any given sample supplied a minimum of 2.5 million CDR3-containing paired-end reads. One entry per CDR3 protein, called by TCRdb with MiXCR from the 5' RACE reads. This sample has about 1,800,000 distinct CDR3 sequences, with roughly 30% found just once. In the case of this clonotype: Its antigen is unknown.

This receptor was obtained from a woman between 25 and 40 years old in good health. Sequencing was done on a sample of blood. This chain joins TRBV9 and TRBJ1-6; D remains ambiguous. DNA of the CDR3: TGTGCCAGCAGCGTTCGTCCCTGTTCACCCCTCCACTTT. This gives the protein CASSVRPCSPLHF.